The present T cell receptor beta chain was sequenced within a study of blood T cells in healthy people across ages. Overall study findings and caveats: Researchers said unsorted PBMCs prevented a conclusive naive versus antigen-experienced comparison.

This clonotype was recorded many times. The antigen remains undetermined. For the second PCR, which ran for about 6 to 11 cycles, a sample-barcoded 5' primer and a J-beta primer mix were used. There were at least 3 million CDR3-containing paired-end reads obtained from each sample. TCRdb reanalysed the 5' RACE reads using MiXCR and keeps one entry per CDR3 protein. The sample lists more than 550,000 distinct CDR3 sequences; 20% to 25% were seen once. Germline CDR1 is DFQATT and CDR2 is SNEGSKA (reference sequence). CDR3 length equals 16 residues. Trimming at V came to 2 bases and at J to 6 bases, leaving 4 bases not matched to a gene.

V is TRBV20-1 and J is TRBJ2-1, with TRBD2 identical over 16 bases. Material for sequencing was blood. This TCR derives from a man aged 70 or older in good health. CDR3 sequence reads: CSARKGLAGGFNEQFF. In DNA form, the CDR3 reads TGCAGTGCTAGAAAGGGACTAGCGGGGGGGTTCAATGAGCAGTTCTTC.